This T cell receptor beta chain was recovered during a study of CD8 T cells in ankylosing spondylitis. General study points: What appeared characteristic of ankylosing spondylitis blood was a TCR beta motif of fewer than ten highly homologous variants. Clones linked to the disease showed a CD8+ phenotype. They occurred at relatively low frequencies in peripheral blood. Disease-associated clones were reportedly significantly overrepresented in matched ankylosing spondylitis synovial fluid.

This clonotype has a count of ten or more. Its antigen is not identified. The length of the CDR3 is 11 residues. In germline, CDR1 is SQVTM, CDR2 ANQGSEA. The ends were cut back, 3 bases at V and 4 bases at J, with 7 bases in the middle. A single record per CDR3 protein comes from TCRdb applying MiXCR to the 5' RACE reads. The sample contains about 400,000 distinct CDR3 sequences, around 24% of which appear only once. The V gene is TRBV29-1, the J gene TRBJ2-7; unclear D gene. What was sequenced was blood, either unsorted or a sorted T cell fraction (not recorded which). This receptor was identified in a male donor with ankylosing spondylitis. The CDR3 bases are TGCAGCGTTGAGGCTCAGTACGAGCAGTACTTC. Protein product: CSVEAQYEQYF.